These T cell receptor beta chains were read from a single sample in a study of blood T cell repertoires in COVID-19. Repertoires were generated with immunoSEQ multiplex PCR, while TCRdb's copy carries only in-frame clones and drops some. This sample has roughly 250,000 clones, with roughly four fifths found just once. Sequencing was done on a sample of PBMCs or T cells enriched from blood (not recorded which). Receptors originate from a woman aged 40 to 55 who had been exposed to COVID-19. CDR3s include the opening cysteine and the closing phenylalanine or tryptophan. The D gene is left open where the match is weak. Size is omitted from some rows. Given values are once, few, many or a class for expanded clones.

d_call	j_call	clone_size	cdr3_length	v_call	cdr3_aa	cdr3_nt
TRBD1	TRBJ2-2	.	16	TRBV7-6	CASSLGQGARSGELFF	TGTGCCAGCAGCTTGGGACAGGGGGCCCGTTCCGGGGAGCTGTTTTTT
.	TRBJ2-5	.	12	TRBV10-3	CAIRGREETQYF	TGTGCCATCCGGGGGAGAGAAGAGACCCAGTACTTC
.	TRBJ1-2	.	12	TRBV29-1	CSAQTDSYGYTF	TGCAGCGCCCAGACCGACAGCTATGGCTACACCTTC
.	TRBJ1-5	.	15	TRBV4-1	CASSQDMRIIEPQHF	TGCGCCAGCAGCCAAGATATGAGAATTATCGAGCCCCAGCATTTT
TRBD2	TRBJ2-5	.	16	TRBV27	CASSPYPGGLAGSVYF	TGTGCCAGCAGTCCATACCCCGGTGGACTAGCGGGATCGGTCTACTTC
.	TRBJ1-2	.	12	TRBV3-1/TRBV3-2	CASSPTGGGYTF	TGTGCCAGCAGCCCCACTGGCGGAGGCTACACCTTC
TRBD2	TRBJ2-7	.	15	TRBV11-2	CASSLGSGDRYEQYF	TGTGCCAGCAGCTTAGGTAGCGGGGACCGCTACGAGCAGTACTTC
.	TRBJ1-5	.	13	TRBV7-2	CASSLARDQPQHF	TGTGCCAGCAGCTTAGCTCGTGATCAGCCCCAGCATTTT
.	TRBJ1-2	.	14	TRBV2	CASSEGPGPYGYTF	TGTGCCAGCAGTGAAGGGCCAGGTCCCTATGGCTACACCTTC
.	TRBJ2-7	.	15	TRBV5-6	CASSQYGPGAYEQYF	TGTGCCAGCAGCCAATATGGGCCGGGGGCCTACGAGCAGTACTTC
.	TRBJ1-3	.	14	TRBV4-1	CASSQAGLGNTIYF	TGCGCCAGCAGCCAAGCCGGACTTGGAAACACCATATATTTT
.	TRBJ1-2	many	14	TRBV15	CATRTTGSPLGYTF	TGTGCCACCAGAACCACAGGGTCCCCACTAGGCTACACCTTC
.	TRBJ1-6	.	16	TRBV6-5	CASSYPAILNYSPLHF	TGTGCCAGCAGTTACCCCGCCATACTCAATTATTCACCCCTCCACTTT
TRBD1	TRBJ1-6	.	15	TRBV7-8	CASSPGTGANSPLHF	TGTGCCAGCAGCCCCGGGACAGGGGCTAATTCACCCCTCCACTTT
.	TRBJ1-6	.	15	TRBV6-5	CASSKGLFYNSPLHF	TGTGCCAGCTCGAAGGGACTCTTCTATAATTCACCCCTCCACTTT
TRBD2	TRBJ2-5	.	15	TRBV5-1	CASSSLAGSQETQYF	TGCGCCAGCAGTAGCCTAGCGGGGAGTCAAGAGACCCAGTACTTC
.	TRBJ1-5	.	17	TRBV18	CASSPRRIGGAHQPQHF	TGTGCCAGCTCACCACGACGGATTGGAGGGGCCCATCAGCCCCAGCATTTT
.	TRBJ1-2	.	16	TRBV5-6	CASSLAGQRINYGYTF	TGTGCCAGCAGCTTGGCAGGACAGAGAATTAACTATGGCTACACCTTC
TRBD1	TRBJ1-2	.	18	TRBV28	CASSLYGTGKGANYGYTF	TGTGCCAGCAGTTTATACGGGACAGGGAAAGGGGCTAACTATGGCTACACCTTC
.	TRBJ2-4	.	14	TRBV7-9	CASSPSWAKNIQYF	TGTGCCAGCAGCCCTAGTTGGGCCAAAAACATTCAGTACTTC
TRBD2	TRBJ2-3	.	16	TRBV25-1	CASSEFGGGNADTQYF	TGTGCCAGCAGTGAATTTGGCGGGGGGAACGCAGATACGCAGTATTTT
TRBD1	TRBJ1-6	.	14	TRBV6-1	CASSEQGARSPLHF	TGTGCCAGCAGTGAGCAGGGGGCGCGATCACCCCTCCACTTT
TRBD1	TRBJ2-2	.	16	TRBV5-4	CASSPGGQGNTGELFF	TGTGCCAGCAGCCCTGGGGGACAGGGTAACACCGGGGAGCTGTTTTTT
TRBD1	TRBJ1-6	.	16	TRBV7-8	CASSSRTGGTNSPFHF	TGTGCCAGCAGCTCTCGGACAGGGGGCACGAATTCACCCTTCCACTTT
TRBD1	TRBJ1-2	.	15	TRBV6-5	CASTPGTGGAYGYTF	TGTGCCAGCACTCCCGGGACAGGGGGTGCCTATGGCTACACCTTC
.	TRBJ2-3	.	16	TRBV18	CASSPSGGRITDTQYF	TGTGCCAGCTCACCGTCCGGGGGGCGCATCACAGATACGCAGTATTTT
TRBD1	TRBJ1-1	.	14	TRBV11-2	CASSYGQASTEAFF	TGTGCCAGCAGCTATGGACAGGCTTCCACTGAAGCTTTCTTT
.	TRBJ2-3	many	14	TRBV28	CASTLGQLTDTQYF	TGTGCCAGCACCCTAGGACAGCTCACAGATACGCAGTATTTT
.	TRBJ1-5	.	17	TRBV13	CASSLGPQVWGNQPQHF	TGTGCCAGCAGCTTAGGCCCGCAGGTTTGGGGCAATCAGCCCCAGCATTTT
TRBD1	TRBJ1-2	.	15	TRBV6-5	CASQPGDTGAYGYTF	TGTGCCAGCCAGCCAGGGGATACAGGGGCCTATGGCTACACCTTC
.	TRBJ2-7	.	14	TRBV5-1	CASSLESGLYEQYF	TGCGCCAGCAGCTTGGAATCAGGACTTTACGAGCAGTACTTC
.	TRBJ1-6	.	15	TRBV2	CASSEPLGINSPLHF	TGTGCCAGCAGTGAACCACTTGGTATTAATTCACCCCTCCACTTT
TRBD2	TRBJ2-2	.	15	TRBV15	CATARSSGDTGELFF	TGTGCCACCGCCCGCTCTAGCGGAGACACCGGGGAGCTGTTTTTT
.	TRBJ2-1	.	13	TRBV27	CASSAHISNEQFF	TGTGCCAGCAGTGCCCACATCAGCAATGAGCAGTTCTTC
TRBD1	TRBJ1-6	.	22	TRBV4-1	CASSLNAPSGTGRGSYNSPLHF	TGCGCCAGCAGCCTCAACGCCCCATCCGGGACAGGGAGAGGTTCCTATAATTCACCCCTCCACTTT
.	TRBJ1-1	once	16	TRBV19	CASISSRQGRGTEAFF	TGTGCCAGTATAAGCAGTCGGCAGGGGCGAGGTACTGAAGCTTTCTTT
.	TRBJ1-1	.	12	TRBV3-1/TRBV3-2	CASSQRGSEAFF	TGTGCCAGCAGCCAACGGGGGTCTGAAGCTTTCTTT
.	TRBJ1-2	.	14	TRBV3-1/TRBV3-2	CASSPDWLNYGYTF	TGTGCCAGCAGCCCGGACTGGTTGAACTATGGCTACACCTTC
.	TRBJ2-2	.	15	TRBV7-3	CASSRSPGFTGELFF	TGTGCCAGCAGCCGATCTCCGGGTTTCACCGGGGAGCTGTTTTTT
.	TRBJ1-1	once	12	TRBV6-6	CASSSYDSEAFF	TGTGCCAGCAGTTCCTACGACAGTGAAGCTTTCTTT
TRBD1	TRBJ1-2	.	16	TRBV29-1	CSVVSTGGASNYGYTF	TGCAGCGTAGTATCGACAGGGGGGGCATCCAACTATGGCTACACCTTC
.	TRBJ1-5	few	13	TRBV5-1	CASSLAGDQPQHF	TGCGCCAGCAGCTTAGCAGGGGATCAGCCCCAGCATTTT
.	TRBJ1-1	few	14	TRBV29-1	CSVYHFTGPREAFF	TGCAGCGTTTATCATTTTACAGGGCCTCGTGAAGCTTTCTTT
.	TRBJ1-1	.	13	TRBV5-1	CASSLWQNTEAFF	TGCGCCAGCAGCTTGTGGCAGAACACTGAAGCTTTCTTT
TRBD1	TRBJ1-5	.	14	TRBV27	CASRDSERAQPQHF	TGTGCCAGCCGGGACAGTGAAAGGGCTCAGCCCCAGCATTTT
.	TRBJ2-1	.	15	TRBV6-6	CASSPLEVGYNEQFF	TGTGCCAGCAGTCCTTTGGAGGTCGGCTACAATGAGCAGTTCTTC
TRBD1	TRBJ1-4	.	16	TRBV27	CASSLSQGQGAEKLFF	TGTGCCAGCAGTTTATCCCAGGGACAGGGTGCTGAAAAACTGTTTTTT